Only a few counts were recorded for the clone carrying this TCR beta chain. Its antigen remains unknown. The PCR made use of 60 Vbeta and 13 Jbeta primers. Sequencing was performed with immunoSEQ multiplex PCR; in TCRdb, only in-frame clones are kept and a portion is missing. The sample records 42,000 or so clones, 50% being singletons. This record comes from a study of cytomegalovirus exposure and HLA in healthy donors. General observations from the study: Previous analysis showed most TCR beta V segments were productive about 87% or about 30% of the time. Some 16,000 TCR beta sequences were associated with HLA alleles at 0.05 false discovery rate in a later analysis.

Germline-derived CDR1 and CDR2 are SGHDT and YYEEEE. Trimming removed 3 bases from V and 7 bases from J; junction bases left unmatched: 9. The CDR3 contains 15 residues. The genes are TRBV5-6 and TRBJ1-2; 10 nucleotides match TRBD1. The receptor was isolated from a human donor in good health. Sequenced input: PBMCs. The CDR3 DNA reads TGTGCCAGCAGCTGGCGAGGGACAGGGGCTTTTGGCTACACCTTC. It is translated as CASSWRGTGAFGYTF.